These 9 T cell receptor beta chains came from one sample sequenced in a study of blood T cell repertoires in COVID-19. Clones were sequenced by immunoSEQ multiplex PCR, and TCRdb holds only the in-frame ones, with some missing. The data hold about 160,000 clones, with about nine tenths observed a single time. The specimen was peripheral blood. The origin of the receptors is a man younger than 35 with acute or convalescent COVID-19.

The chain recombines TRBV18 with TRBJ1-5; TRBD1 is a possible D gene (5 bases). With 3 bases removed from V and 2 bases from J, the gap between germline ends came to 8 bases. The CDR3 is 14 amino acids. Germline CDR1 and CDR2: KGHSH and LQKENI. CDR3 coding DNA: TGTGCCAGCTCACCGGGGCCGGGCAATCAGCCCCAGCATTTT. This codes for CASSPGPGNQPQHF.

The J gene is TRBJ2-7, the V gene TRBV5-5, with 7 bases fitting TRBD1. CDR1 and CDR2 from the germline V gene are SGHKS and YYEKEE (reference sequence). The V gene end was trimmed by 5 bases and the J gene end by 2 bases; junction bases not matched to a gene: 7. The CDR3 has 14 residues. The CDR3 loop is CASRPGQPTYEQYF. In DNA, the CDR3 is TGTGCCAGCAGACCGGGACAGCCGACCTACGAGCAGTACTTC. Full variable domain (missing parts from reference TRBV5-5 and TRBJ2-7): DAGVTQSPTHLIKTRGQQVTLRCSPISGHKSVSWYQQVLGQGPQFIFQYYEKEERGRGNFPDRFSARQFPNYSSELNVNALLLGDSALYLCASRPGQPTYEQYFGPGTRLTVT.

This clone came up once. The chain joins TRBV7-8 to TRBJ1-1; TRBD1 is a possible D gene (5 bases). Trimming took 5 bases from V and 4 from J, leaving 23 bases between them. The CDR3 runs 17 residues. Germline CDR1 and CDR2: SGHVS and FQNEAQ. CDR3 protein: CASSKAASGIWSTEAFF. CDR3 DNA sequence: TGTGCCAGCAGCAAGGCCGCCTCAGGGATTTGGTCCACTGAAGCTTTCTTT.

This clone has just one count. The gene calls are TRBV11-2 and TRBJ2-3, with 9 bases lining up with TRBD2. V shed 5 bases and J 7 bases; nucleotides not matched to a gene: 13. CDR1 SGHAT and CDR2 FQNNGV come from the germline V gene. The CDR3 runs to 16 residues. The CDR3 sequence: CASSHYGASGVNTQYF. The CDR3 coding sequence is TGTGCCAGCAGCCATTACGGGGCTAGCGGGGTAAATACGCAGTATTTT.

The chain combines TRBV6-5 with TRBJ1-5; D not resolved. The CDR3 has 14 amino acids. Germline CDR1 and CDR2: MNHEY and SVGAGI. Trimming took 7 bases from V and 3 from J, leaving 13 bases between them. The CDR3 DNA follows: TGTGCCAGCAATGCCGGGTCGGACAATCAGCCCCAGCATTTT. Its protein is CASNAGSDNQPQHF.

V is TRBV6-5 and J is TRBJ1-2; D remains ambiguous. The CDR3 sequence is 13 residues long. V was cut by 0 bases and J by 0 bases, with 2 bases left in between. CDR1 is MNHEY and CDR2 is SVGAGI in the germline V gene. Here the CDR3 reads CASSYSANYGYTF. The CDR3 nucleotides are TGTGCCAGCAGTTACTCCGCTAACTATGGCTACACCTTC.

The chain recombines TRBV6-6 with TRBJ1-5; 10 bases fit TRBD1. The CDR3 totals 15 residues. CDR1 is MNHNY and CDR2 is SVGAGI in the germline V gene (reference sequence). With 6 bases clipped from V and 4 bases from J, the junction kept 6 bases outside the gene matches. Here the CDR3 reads CASSRDRGENQPQHF. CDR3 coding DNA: TGTGCCAGCAGCCGGGACAGGGGTGAAAATCAGCCCCAGCATTTT.

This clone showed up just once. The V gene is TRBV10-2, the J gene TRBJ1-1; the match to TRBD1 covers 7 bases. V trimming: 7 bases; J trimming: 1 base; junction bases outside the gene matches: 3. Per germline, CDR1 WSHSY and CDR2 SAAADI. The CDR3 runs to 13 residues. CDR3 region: CASIGTANTEAFF. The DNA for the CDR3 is TGCGCCAGCATCGGGACAGCGAACACTGAAGCTTTCTTT.

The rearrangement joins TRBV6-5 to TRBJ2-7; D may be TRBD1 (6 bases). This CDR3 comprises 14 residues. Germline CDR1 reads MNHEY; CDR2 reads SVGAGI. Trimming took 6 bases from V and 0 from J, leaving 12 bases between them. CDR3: CASRTGQSSYEQYF. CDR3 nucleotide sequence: TGTGCCAGCAGAACCGGACAGAGCTCCTACGAGCAGTACTTC.